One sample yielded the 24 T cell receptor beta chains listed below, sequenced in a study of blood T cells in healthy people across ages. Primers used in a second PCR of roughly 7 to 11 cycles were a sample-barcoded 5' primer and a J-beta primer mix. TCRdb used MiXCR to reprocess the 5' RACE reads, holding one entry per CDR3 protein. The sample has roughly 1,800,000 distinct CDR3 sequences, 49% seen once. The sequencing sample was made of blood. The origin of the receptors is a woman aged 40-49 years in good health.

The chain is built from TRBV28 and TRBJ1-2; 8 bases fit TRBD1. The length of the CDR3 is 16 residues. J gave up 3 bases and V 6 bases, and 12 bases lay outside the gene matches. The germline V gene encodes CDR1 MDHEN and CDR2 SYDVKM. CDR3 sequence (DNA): TGTGCCAGCAGCACTTCCACAGGACAGGGCCACTATGGCTACACCTTC. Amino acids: CASSTSTGQGHYGYTF.

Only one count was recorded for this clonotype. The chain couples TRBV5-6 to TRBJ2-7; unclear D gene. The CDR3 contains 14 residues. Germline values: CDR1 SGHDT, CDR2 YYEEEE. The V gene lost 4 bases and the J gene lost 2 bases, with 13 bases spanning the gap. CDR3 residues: CASSEAELPYEQYF. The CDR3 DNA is TGTGCCAGCAGCGAAGCAGAGCTCCCCTACGAGCAGTACTTC.

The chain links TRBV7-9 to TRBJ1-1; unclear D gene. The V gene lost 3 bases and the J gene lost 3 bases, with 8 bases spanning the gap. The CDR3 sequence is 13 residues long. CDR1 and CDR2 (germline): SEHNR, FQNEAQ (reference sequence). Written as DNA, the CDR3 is TGTGCCAGCAGCTTGAACAAGGACACTGAAGCTTTCTTT. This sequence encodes CASSLNKDTEAFF.

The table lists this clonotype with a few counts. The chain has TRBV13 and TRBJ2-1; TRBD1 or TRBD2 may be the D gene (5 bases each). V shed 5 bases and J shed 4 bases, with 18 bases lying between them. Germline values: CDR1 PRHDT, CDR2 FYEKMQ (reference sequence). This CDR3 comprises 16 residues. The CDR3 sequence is CASSPPEGREYNEQFF. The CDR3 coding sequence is TGTGCCAGCAGCCCCCCTGAGGGGAGAGAGTACAATGAGCAGTTCTTC.

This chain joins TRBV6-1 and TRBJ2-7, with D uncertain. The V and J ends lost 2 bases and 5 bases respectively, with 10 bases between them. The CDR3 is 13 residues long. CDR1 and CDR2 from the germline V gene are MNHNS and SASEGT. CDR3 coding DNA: TGTGCCAGCAGTGAAAGGGCGGCCCACGAGCAGTACTTC. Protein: CASSERAAHEQYF.

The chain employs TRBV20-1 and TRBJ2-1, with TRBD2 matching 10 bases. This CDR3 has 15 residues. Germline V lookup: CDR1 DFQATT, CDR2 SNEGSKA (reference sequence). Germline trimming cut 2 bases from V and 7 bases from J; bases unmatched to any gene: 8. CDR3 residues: CSARSSSGGGNEQFF. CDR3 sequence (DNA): TGCAGTGCTAGATCCTCTAGCGGGGGTGGGAATGAGCAGTTCTTC.

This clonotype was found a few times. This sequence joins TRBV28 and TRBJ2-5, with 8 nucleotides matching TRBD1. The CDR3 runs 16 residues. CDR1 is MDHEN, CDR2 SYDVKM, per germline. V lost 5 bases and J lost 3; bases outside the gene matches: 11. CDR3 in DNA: TGTGCCAGCAGTGCCTTGCCGGGACAGGAAAAAGAGACCCAGTACTTC. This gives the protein CASSALPGQEKETQYF. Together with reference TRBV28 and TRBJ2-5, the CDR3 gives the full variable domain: DVKVTQSSRYLVKRTGEKVFLECVQDMDHENMFWYRQDPGLGLRLIYFSYDVKMKEKGDIPEGYSVSREKKERFSLILESASTNQTSMYLCASSALPGQEKETQYFGPGTRLLVL.

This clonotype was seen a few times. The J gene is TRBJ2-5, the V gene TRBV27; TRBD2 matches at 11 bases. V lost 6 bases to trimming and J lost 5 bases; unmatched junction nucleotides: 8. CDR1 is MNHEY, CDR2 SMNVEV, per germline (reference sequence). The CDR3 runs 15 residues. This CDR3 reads CASRDSGGAGETQYF. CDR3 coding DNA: TGTGCCAGCAGAGATAGCGGGGGGGCCGGTGAGACCCAGTACTTC.

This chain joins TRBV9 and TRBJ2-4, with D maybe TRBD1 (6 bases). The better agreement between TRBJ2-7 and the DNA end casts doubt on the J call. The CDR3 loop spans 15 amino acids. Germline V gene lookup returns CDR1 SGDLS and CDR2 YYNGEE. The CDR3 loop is CASSADRSRVYEQYF. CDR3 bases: TGTGCCAGCAGCGCAGACAGGTCCAGAGTGTACGAGCAGTACTTC.

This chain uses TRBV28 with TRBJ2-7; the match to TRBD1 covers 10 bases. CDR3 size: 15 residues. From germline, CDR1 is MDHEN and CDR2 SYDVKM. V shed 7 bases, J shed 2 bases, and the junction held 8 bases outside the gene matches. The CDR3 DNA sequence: TGTGCCAGCACTTCTTCCGGGACAGGGGCCTACGAGCAGTACTTC. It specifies CASTSSGTGAYEQYF.

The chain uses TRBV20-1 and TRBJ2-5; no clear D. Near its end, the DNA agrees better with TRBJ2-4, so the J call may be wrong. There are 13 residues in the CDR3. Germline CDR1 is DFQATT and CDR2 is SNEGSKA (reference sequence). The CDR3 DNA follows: TGCAGTGCTAGAGATTGGACCACAAACATTCAGTACTTC. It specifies CSARDWTTNIQYF.

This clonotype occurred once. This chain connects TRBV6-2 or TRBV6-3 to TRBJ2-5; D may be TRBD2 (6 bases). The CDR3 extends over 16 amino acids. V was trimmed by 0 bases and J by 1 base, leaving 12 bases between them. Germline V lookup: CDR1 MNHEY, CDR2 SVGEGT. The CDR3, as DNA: TGTGCCAGCAGTTACTCAGGAGGGCCCCCCCAAGAGACCCAGTACTTC. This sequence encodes CASSYSGGPPQETQYF.

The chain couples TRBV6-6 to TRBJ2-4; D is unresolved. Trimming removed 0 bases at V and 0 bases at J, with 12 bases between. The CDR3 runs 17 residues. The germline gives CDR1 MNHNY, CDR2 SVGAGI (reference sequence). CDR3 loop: CASSYSSSALAKNIQYF. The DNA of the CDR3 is TGTGCCAGCAGTTACTCGTCCAGTGCCCTAGCCAAAAACATTCAGTACTTC.

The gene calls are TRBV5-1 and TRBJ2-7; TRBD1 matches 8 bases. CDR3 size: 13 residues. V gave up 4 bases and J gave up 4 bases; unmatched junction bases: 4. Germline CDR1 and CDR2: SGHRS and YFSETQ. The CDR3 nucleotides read TGCGCCAGCAGCGGGGACAGGTTATACGAGCAGTACTTC. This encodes CASSGDRLYEQYF.

CDR3 region: CASSFSGASSYEQYF. The CDR3 DNA is TGTGCCAGCAGCTTTAGCGGGGCCAGCTCCTACGAGCAGTACTTC. The chain joins TRBV11-2 to TRBJ2-7, with 8 positions matching TRBD2. V lost 3 bases, J lost 0 bases, and 4 bases stayed unmatched. Germline values: CDR1 SGHAT, CDR2 FQNNGV. This CDR3 is built from 15 residues. The full variable domain, completed using reference TRBV11-2 and TRBJ2-7, is EAGVAQSPRYKIIEKRQSVAFWCNPISGHATLYWYQQILGQGPKLLIQFQNNGVVDDSQLPKDRFSAERLKGVDSTLKIQPAKLEDSAVYLCASSFSGASSYEQYFGPGTRLTVT.

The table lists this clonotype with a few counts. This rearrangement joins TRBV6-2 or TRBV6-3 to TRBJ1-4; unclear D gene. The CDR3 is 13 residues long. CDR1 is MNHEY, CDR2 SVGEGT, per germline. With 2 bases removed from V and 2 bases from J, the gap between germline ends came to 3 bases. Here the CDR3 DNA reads TGTGCCAGCAGTTACAGGACTAATGAAAAACTGTTTTTT. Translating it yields CASSYRTNEKLFF.

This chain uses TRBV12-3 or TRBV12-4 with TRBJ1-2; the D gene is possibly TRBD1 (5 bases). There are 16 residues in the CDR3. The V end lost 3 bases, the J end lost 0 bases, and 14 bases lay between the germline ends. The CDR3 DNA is TGTGCCAGCAGTTTCAGAGGGGCTGTAGCTAACTATGGCTACACCTTC. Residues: CASSFRGAVANYGYTF.

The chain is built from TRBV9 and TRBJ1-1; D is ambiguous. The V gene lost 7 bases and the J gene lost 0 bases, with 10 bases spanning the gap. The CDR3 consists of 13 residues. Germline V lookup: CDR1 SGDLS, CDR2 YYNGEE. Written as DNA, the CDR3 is TGTGCCAGCGGCAAGGGCATGAACACTGAAGCTTTCTTT. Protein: CASGKGMNTEAFF.

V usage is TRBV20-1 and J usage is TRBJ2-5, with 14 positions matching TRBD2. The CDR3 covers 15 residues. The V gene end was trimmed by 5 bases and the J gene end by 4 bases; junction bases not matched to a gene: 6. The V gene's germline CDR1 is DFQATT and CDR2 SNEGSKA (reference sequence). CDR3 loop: CSALRTSGGTETQYF. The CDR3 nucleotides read TGCAGTGCTCTCCGGACTAGCGGGGGGACAGAGACCCAGTACTTC.

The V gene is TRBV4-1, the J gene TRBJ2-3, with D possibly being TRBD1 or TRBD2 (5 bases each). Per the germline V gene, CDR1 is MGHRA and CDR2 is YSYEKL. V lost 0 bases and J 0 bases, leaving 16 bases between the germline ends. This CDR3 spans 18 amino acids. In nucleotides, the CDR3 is TGCGCCAGCAGCCAAGATAGAGGGGCCCGGGTGAGCACAGATACGCAGTATTTT. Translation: CASSQDRGARVSTDTQYF.

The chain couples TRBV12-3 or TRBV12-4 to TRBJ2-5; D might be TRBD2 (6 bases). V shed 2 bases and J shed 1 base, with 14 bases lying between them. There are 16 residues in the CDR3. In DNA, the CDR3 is TGTGCCAGCAGTTTAATTCGCCTGGGGGGCCAAGAGACCCAGTACTTC. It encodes CASSLIRLGGQETQYF.

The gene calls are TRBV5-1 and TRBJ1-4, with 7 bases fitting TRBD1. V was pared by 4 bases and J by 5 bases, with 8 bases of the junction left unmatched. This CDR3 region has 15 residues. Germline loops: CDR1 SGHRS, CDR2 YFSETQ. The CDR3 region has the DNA TGCGCCAGCAGCGTGGGTGGAGGGGGCAATGAAAAACTGTTTTTT. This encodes CASSVGGGGNEKLFF.

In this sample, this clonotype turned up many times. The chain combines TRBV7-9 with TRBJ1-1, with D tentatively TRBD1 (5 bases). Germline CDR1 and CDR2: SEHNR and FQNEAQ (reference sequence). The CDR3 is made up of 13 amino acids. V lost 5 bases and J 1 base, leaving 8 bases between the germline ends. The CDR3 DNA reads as TGTGCCAGCAGCCGCGACAGGAACACTGAAGCTTTCTTT. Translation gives CASSRDRNTEAFF.

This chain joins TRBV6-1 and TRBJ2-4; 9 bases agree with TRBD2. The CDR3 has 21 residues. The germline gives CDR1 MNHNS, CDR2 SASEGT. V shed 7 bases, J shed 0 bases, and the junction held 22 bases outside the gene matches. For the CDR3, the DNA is TGTGCCAGCACCCCGTTCCTAGGGGGGACTAGCATCCCCTCAGCCAAAAACATTCAGTACTTC. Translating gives CASTPFLGGTSIPSAKNIQYF.